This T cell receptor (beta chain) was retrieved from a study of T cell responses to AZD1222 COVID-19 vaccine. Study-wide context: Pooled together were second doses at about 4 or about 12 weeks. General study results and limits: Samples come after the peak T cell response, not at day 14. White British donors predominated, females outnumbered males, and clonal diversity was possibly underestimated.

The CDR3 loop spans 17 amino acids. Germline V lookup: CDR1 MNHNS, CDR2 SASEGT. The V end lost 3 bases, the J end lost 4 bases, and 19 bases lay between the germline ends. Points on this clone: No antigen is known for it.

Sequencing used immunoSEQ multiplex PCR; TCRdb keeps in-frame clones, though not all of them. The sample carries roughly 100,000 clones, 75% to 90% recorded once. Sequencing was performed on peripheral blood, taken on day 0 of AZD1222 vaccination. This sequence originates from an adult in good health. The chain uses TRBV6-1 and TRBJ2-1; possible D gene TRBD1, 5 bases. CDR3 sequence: CASSERHRNSLYNEQFF. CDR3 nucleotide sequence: TGTGCCAGCAGTGAGAGACACAGGAACTCCTTATACAATGAGCAGTTCTTC.